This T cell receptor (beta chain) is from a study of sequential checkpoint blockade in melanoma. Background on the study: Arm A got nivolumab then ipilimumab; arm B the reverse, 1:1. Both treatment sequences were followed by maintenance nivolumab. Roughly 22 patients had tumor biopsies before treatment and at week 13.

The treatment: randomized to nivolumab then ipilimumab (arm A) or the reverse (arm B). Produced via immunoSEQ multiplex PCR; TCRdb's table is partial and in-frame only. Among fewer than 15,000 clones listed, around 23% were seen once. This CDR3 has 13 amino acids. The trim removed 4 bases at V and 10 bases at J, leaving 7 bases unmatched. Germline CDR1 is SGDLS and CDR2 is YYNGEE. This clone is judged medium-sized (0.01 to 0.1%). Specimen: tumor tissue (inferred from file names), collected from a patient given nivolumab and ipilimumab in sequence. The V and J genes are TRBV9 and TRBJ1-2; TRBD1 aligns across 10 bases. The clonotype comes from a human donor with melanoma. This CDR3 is CASSPGDRGHYTF. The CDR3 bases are TGTGCCAGCAGCCCGGGGGACAGGGGACACTACACCTTC.